The rows below give T cell receptor beta chains drawn from one sample of a study of blood T cell repertoires in COVID-19. Only in-frame clones appear in the TCRdb table, and some are missing; sequencing was by immunoSEQ multiplex PCR. The data contain around 300,000 clones, around 87% of them singletons. Sample: peripheral blood. The receptors derive from a woman in her twenties or thirties who had recovered from COVID-19. The CDR3 runs from the conserved cysteine through the conserved F or W. The order of the fields is J gene, V gene, clone size, D gene, CDR3 protein, CDR3 DNA. The D gene is left open where the match is weak. Clone size is given for some rows only: seen once, a few or many times, or a class if the clone is expanded.

J: TRBJ2-6; V: TRBV27; size: .; D: TRBD1; CDR3: CASSFPGGFSGANVLTF; DNA: TGTGCCAGCAGTTTCCCAGGGGGCTTCTCTGGGGCCAACGTCCTGACTTTC
J: TRBJ2-3; V: TRBV28; size: .; D: .; CDR3: CASSLPTPTSTDTQYF; DNA: TGTGCCAGCAGTTTACCGACACCTACTAGCACAGATACGCAGTATTTT
J: TRBJ1-1; V: TRBV6-1; size: .; D: .; CDR3: CASSEVSGITEAFF; DNA: TGTGCCAGCAGTGAAGTTTCAGGGATAACTGAAGCTTTCTTT
J: TRBJ1-1; V: TRBV7-6; size: .; D: .; CDR3: CASRGTPNTEAFF; DNA: TGTGCCAGCAGAGGGACACCGAACACTGAAGCTTTCTTT
J: TRBJ2-5; V: TRBV3-1/TRBV3-2; size: .; D: .; CDR3: CASSQGWSGRETQYF; DNA: TGTGCCAGCAGCCAAGGGTGGTCAGGGCGAGAGACCCAGTACTTC
J: TRBJ1-2; V: TRBV6-5; size: .; D: .; CDR3: CAGYRDGYTF; DNA: TGTGCCGGATACAGGGACGGCTACACCTTC
J: TRBJ2-3; V: TRBV28; size: .; D: TRBD1; CDR3: CASRQPDRGPTDTQYF; DNA: TGTGCCAGCAGACAACCGGACAGGGGGCCCACAGATACGCAGTATTTT
J: TRBJ1-2; V: TRBV5-1; size: .; D: .; CDR3: CASSLGAGSDGYTF; DNA: TGCGCCAGCAGCTTGGGGGCCGGCTCCGATGGCTACACCTTC
J: TRBJ2-7; V: TRBV19; size: .; D: .; CDR3: CASSITAAYEQYF; DNA: TGTGCCAGTAGTATAACGGCGGCCTACGAGCAGTACTTC
J: TRBJ1-1; V: TRBV25-1; size: .; D: TRBD1; CDR3: CASSPDRPQVAFF; DNA: TGTGCCAGCAGTCCGGACAGGCCCCAAGTAGCTTTCTTT
J: TRBJ1-1; V: TRBV7-2; size: .; D: .; CDR3: CASSLVRGTEAFF; DNA: TGTGCCAGCAGCTTAGTCAGGGGAACTGAAGCTTTCTTT
J: TRBJ2-1; V: TRBV2; size: .; D: TRBD1; CDR3: CASSDTGGLKQFF; DNA: TGTGCCAGCAGTGATACAGGGGGTTTGAAGCAGTTCTTC
J: TRBJ1-1; V: TRBV4-1; size: .; D: .; CDR3: CASSHLNTEAFF; DNA: TGCGCCAGCAGCCACTTGAACACTGAAGCTTTCTTT
J: TRBJ2-5; V: TRBV9; size: once; D: TRBD1; CDR3: CASSVSVGQGETQYF; DNA: TGTGCCAGCAGCGTATCGGTGGGACAGGGTGAGACCCAGTACTTC
J: TRBJ1-2; V: TRBV12-3/TRBV12-4; size: .; D: .; CDR3: CASSRTGNGYTF; DNA: TGTGCCAGCAGCCGGACGGGGAACGGCTACACCTTC
J: TRBJ1-4; V: TRBV27; size: .; D: .; CDR3: CASSFAGEGEKLFF; DNA: TGTGCCAGCAGTTTCGCAGGGGAGGGAGAAAAACTGTTTTTT
J: TRBJ1-5; V: TRBV6-4; size: once; D: .; CDR3: CASSADGSNQPQHF; DNA: TGTGCCAGCAGTGCCGACGGGAGCAATCAGCCCCAGCATTTT
J: TRBJ1-1; V: TRBV4-1; size: .; D: .; CDR3: CASSQSLDIVKAFF; DNA: TGCGCCAGCAGCCAAAGCTTGGACATTGTAAAAGCTTTCTTT
J: TRBJ2-7; V: TRBV2; size: .; D: .; CDR3: CASSEASDRSSYEQYF; DNA: TGTGCCAGCAGTGAAGCGTCCGACAGGAGCTCCTACGAGCAGTACTTC
J: TRBJ2-7; V: TRBV18; size: .; D: .; CDR3: CASSPPERQPQYF; DNA: TGTGCCAGCTCACCACCGGAGAGGCAGCCGCAGTACTTC
J: TRBJ2-5; V: TRBV6-2/TRBV6-3; size: .; D: .; CDR3: CASSYSRETQYF; DNA: TGTGCCAGCAGTTACTCGCGGGAGACCCAGTACTTC
J: TRBJ2-7; V: TRBV4-3; size: .; D: .; CDR3: CASSQVEGSSYEQYF; DNA: TGCGCCAGCAGCCAAGTAGAAGGGAGCTCCTACGAGCAGTACTTC
J: TRBJ2-7; V: TRBV6-5; size: few; D: .; CDR3: CASTPLGSREQYF; DNA: TGTGCCAGCACCCCCCTAGGATCTCGCGAGCAGTACTTC
J: TRBJ2-3; V: TRBV5-5; size: .; D: TRBD2; CDR3: CASSAGPGLGVDTQYF; DNA: TGTGCCAGCAGCGCAGGCCCGGGACTAGGGGTAGATACGCAGTATTTT
J: TRBJ1-1; V: TRBV6-5; size: .; D: .; CDR3: CASSYSQGYTEAFF; DNA: TGTGCCAGCAGTTATTCACAGGGTTACACTGAAGCTTTCTTT
J: TRBJ2-7; V: TRBV7-9; size: .; D: TRBD1; CDR3: CASSLTGEREQYF; DNA: TGTGCCAGCAGCTTAACAGGGGAGAGGGAGCAGTACTTC
J: TRBJ1-4; V: TRBV2; size: .; D: .; CDR3: CASKTQRHREPTNEKLFF; DNA: TGTGCCAGCAAAACCCAGAGACACAGGGAACCCACTAATGAAAAACTGTTTTTT
J: TRBJ2-5; V: TRBV5-6; size: .; D: .; CDR3: CATQGRGYQETQYF; DNA: TGTGCCACCCAGGGGAGGGGGTACCAAGAGACCCAGTACTTC
J: TRBJ1-6; V: TRBV19; size: .; D: TRBD1; CDR3: CASSLQGNGRSPLHF; DNA: TGTGCCAGTAGCCTACAGGGGAACGGGCGGTCACCCCTCCACTTT
J: TRBJ2-2; V: TRBV18; size: .; D: .; CDR3: CASSPTFQGSNTGELFF; DNA: TGTGCCAGCTCACCAACGTTTCAGGGCTCGAACACCGGGGAGCTGTTTTTT
J: TRBJ1-1; V: TRBV6-5; size: .; D: .; CDR3: CASSYSTFRGNTEAFF; DNA: TGTGCCAGCAGTTACTCGACATTCCGTGGGAACACTGAAGCTTTCTTT
J: TRBJ1-5; V: TRBV3-1/TRBV3-2; size: .; D: .; CDR3: CASSPAVSNQPQHF; DNA: TGTGCCAGCAGTCCTGCGGTAAGCAATCAGCCCCAGCATTTT
J: TRBJ1-1; V: TRBV9; size: .; D: .; CDR3: CASSVSPQGGTEAFF; DNA: TGTGCCAGCAGCGTATCTCCCCAGGGCGGCACTGAAGCTTTCTTT
J: TRBJ2-2; V: TRBV7-3; size: .; D: TRBD2; CDR3: CASSPTSGISGELFF; DNA: TGTGCCAGCAGCCCGACTAGCGGGATATCCGGGGAGCTGTTTTTT
J: TRBJ2-7; V: TRBV11-2; size: once; D: TRBD2; CDR3: CASSSTYGTRVYEQYF; DNA: TGTGCCAGCAGCTCGACTTATGGGACTAGGGTCTACGAGCAGTACTTC
J: TRBJ2-2; V: TRBV9; size: .; D: TRBD2; CDR3: CASSLVAGLNTGELFF; DNA: TGTGCCAGCAGCCTCGTAGCGGGGCTGAACACCGGGGAGCTGTTTTTT
J: TRBJ2-3; V: TRBV11-3; size: many; D: .; CDR3: CASSLPMGTQYF; DNA: TGTGCCAGCAGCTTACCCATGGGCACGCAGTATTTT
J: TRBJ1-2; V: TRBV29-1; size: once; D: .; CDR3: CSAPEGPWGYTF; DNA: TGCAGCGCGCCAGAGGGCCCCTGGGGCTACACCTTC
J: TRBJ2-7; V: TRBV28; size: .; D: .; CDR3: CASSLLGAEQYF; DNA: TGTGCCAGCAGTTTACTTGGGGCCGAGCAGTACTTC
J: TRBJ2-5; V: TRBV6-5; size: few; D: .; CDR3: CASSYSLGETQYF; DNA: TGTGCCAGCAGTTATTCACTCGGGGAGACCCAGTACTTC
J: TRBJ2-2; V: TRBV5-6; size: .; D: .; CDR3: CASSLGGNTGELFF; DNA: TGTGCCAGCAGCTTGGGCGGGAACACCGGGGAGCTGTTTTTT
J: TRBJ2-2; V: TRBV5-1; size: once; D: TRBD2; CDR3: CASSRAAGEAGELFF; DNA: TGCGCCAGCAGCCGTGCAGCGGGAGAGGCCGGGGAGCTGTTTTTT
J: TRBJ1-3; V: TRBV7-9; size: few; D: .; CDR3: CASSFRGAGNTIYF; DNA: TGTGCCAGCAGCTTCCGGGGGGCCGGAAACACCATATATTTT
J: TRBJ1-1; V: TRBV5-1; size: .; D: .; CDR3: CASSLVHRDTEAFF; DNA: TGCGCCAGCAGCTTGGTACACCGGGACACTGAAGCTTTCTTT
J: TRBJ2-3; V: TRBV7-2; size: .; D: .; CDR3: CASSLGLGSLGTDTQYF; DNA: TGTGCCAGCAGCTTAGGGCTGGGGAGTTTGGGCACAGATACGCAGTATTTT
J: TRBJ2-5; V: TRBV9; size: once; D: .; CDR3: CASSVDDRQETQYF; DNA: TGTGCCAGCAGCGTAGACGACAGACAAGAGACCCAGTACTTC
J: TRBJ1-5; V: TRBV6-5; size: .; D: TRBD1; CDR3: CASGQGGNQPQHF; DNA: TGTGCCAGCGGACAGGGAGGCAATCAGCCCCAGCATTTT
J: TRBJ1-6; V: TRBV7-2; size: .; D: .; CDR3: CASSLAGGDNSPLHF; DNA: TGTGCCAGCAGCTTAGCGGGGGGGGACAATTCACCCCTCCACTTT
J: TRBJ2-2; V: TRBV5-4; size: .; D: .; CDR3: CASSRRQPNTGELFF; DNA: TGTGCCAGCAGCCGACGACAGCCGAACACCGGGGAGCTGTTTTTT
J: TRBJ2-3; V: TRBV7-8; size: .; D: TRBD1; CDR3: CASSTTGGRTVTDTQYF; DNA: TGTGCCAGCAGCACAACAGGGGGACGCACGGTAACAGATACGCAGTATTTT
J: TRBJ2-1; V: TRBV10-3; size: few; D: .; CDR3: CAISEAAGEQFF; DNA: TGTGCCATCAGTGAGGCGGCCGGCGAGCAGTTCTTC
J: TRBJ1-2; V: TRBV7-2; size: .; D: .; CDR3: CASSLVGTRGYTF; DNA: TGTGCCAGCAGCTTAGTCGGGACACGTGGCTACACCTTC
J: TRBJ2-7; V: TRBV5-6; size: .; D: TRBD1; CDR3: CASSYGTGGFEQYF; DNA: TGTGCCAGCAGCTACGGGACAGGGGGGTTCGAGCAGTACTTC